Presented here are 24 T cell receptor beta chains from one specimen sequenced in a study of blood T cell repertoires in COVID-19. Profiled with immunoSEQ multiplex PCR; TCRdb holds only in-frame clones, not every one. The repertoire holds approximately 100,000 clones, with around 85% as singletons. The sample consisted of peripheral blood. The source is a woman between 65 and 79 years old with acute or convalescent COVID-19.

The chain links TRBV5-1 to TRBJ2-1; 8 bases agree with TRBD2. Germline values: CDR1 SGHRS, CDR2 YFSETQ. The CDR3 is 15 residues long. Trimming removed 2 bases from V and 7 bases from J; junction bases left unmatched: 8. The CDR3 region has the DNA TGCGCCAGCAGCTTAGCGGGAGCCCTCGGTAATGAGCAGTTCTTC. Encoded protein: CASSLAGALGNEQFF.

V usage is TRBV5-1 and J usage is TRBJ1-1; 7 bases are a match to TRBD1. The V gene end was trimmed by 4 bases and the J gene end by 0 bases; junction bases not matched to a gene: 6. The CDR3 extends over 15 amino acids. Germline CDR1 is SGHRS and CDR2 is YFSETQ. The CDR3: CASSANRGLNTEAFF. In DNA form, the CDR3 reads TGCGCCAGCAGCGCCAACAGGGGCCTGAACACTGAAGCTTTCTTT.

This chain uses TRBV28 with TRBJ1-2; 12 nucleotides line up with TRBD1. This CDR3 is built from 14 residues. Trimming cost V 2 bases and J 8 bases; bases outside gene matches: 3. The germline V gene encodes CDR1 MDHEN and CDR2 SYDVKM. This chain's CDR3 is CASSLTGTGGGYTF. The CDR3 DNA reads as TGTGCCAGCAGTTTAACCGGGACAGGGGGCGGCTACACCTTC.

This sequence joins TRBV28 and TRBJ2-2, with TRBD1 matching 9 bases. CDR3 length: 15 residues. Per the germline V gene, CDR1 is MDHEN and CDR2 is SYDVKM. Trimming took 6 bases from V and 2 from J; bases not matched to a gene: 4. The CDR3 DNA reads TGTGCCAGCAGGTGGACAGGGGCCAACACCGGGGAGCTGTTTTTT. This codes for CASRWTGANTGELFF.

This chain uses TRBV5-4 with TRBJ1-6, with 8 bases lining up with TRBD1. The CDR3 consists of 15 residues. V dropped 4 bases and J dropped 8; count of bases not matched to a gene: 8. Per germline, CDR1 SGHNT and CDR2 YYREEE (reference sequence). The CDR3 nucleotides read TGTGCCAGCAGCCCCGGACAGGGTACGGATTCACCCCTCCACTTT. Translating gives CASSPGQGTDSPLHF.

V usage is TRBV5-1 and J usage is TRBJ2-1, with TRBD2 matching 9 bases. The CDR3 covers 17 residues. Trimming cost V 4 bases and J 5 bases; bases outside gene matches: 13. Germline CDR1 SGHRS, CDR2 YFSETQ. The CDR3 DNA follows: TGCGCCAGCAGCAGTGGACTAGCGCTTACCGATAACAATGAGCAGTTCTTC. It translates to CASSSGLALTDNNEQFF.

This chain uses TRBV30 with TRBJ2-2; TRBD2 is a possible D gene (6 bases). The CDR3 consists of 12 residues. Trimming removed 6 bases at V and 8 bases at J, with 13 bases between. Germline CDR1 reads GTSNPN; CDR2 reads SVGIG (reference sequence). The CDR3 is CACRWGVGELFF. The CDR3 DNA is TGTGCCTGCCGGTGGGGGGTTGGGGAGCTGTTTTTT.

V gene TRBV12-5 combines with J gene TRBJ2-3, with 14 bases that match TRBD2. In germline, CDR1 is LGHNT, CDR2 FRNRAP. J lost 5 bases, V lost 0 bases, and 13 bases had no gene match. The length of the CDR3 is 20 residues. In nucleotides, the CDR3 is TGTGCTAGTGGTTTGGTAGGGGCTCGGACTAGCGGGGGGTTGGGAGATACGCAGTATTTT. Amino acid sequence: CASGLVGARTSGGLGDTQYF.

The J gene is TRBJ2-5, the V gene TRBV6-5, with a possible D match to TRBD1 (5 bases). Germline CDR1 and CDR2: MNHEY and SVGAGI. The CDR3 has 16 amino acids. Deletions cut 2 bases from V and 4 bases from J, with 17 bases between. The CDR3 loop reads CASSYPNPWGGETQYF. DNA for the CDR3: TGTGCCAGCAGTTACCCAAACCCCTGGGGCGGAGAGACCCAGTACTTC.

This clone was found a few times. The genes are TRBV7-8 and TRBJ1-6, with 8 bases aligning to TRBD1. The CDR3 covers 15 residues. With 5 bases clipped from V and 13 bases from J, the junction kept 13 bases outside the gene matches. Germline lookup yields CDR1 SGHVS and CDR2 FQNEAQ. CDR3 nucleotide sequence: TGTGCCAGCAGCATAAGGGACAGGCGCCAGGCGCCCCTCCACTTT. This sequence encodes CASSIRDRRQAPLHF.

The chain carries TRBV5-5 and TRBJ2-2; possibly TRBD1 for D (5 bases). The CDR3 totals 16 residues. Germline V CDR1 and CDR2: SGHKS, YYEKEE (reference sequence). The V and J ends lost 0 bases and 5 bases respectively, with 14 bases between them. CDR3 bases: TGTGCCAGCAGCTTGGAACAGGCAGGATGGACCGGGGAGCTGTTTTTT. Protein: CASSLEQAGWTGELFF. The entire variable domain, with the rest obtained from reference TRBV5-5 and TRBJ2-2, is as follows: DAGVTQSPTHLIKTRGQQVTLRCSPISGHKSVSWYQQVLGQGPQFIFQYYEKEERGRGNFPDRFSARQFPNYSSELNVNALLLGDSALYLCASSLEQAGWTGELFFGEGSRLTVL.

This clone has just a few counts. The chain employs TRBV7-2 and TRBJ2-6; a weak D match, TRBD2 (5 bases). The CDR3 consists of 15 residues. From germline, CDR1 is SGHTA and CDR2 FQGNSA. V lost 5 bases and J lost 0, with 8 bases in between. The CDR3 DNA follows: TGTGCCAGCAGCAAAGCGGACTCTGGGGCCAACGTCCTGACTTTC. Its protein is CASSKADSGANVLTF.

The table lists this clone with a few counts. V gene TRBV5-5 combines with J gene TRBJ2-7; D might be TRBD1 (6 bases). The germline CDR1 and CDR2 sequences are SGHKS and YYEKEE (reference sequence). Trimming cost V 4 bases and J 3 bases, with 17 bases left between them. The length of the CDR3 is 15 residues. CDR3 nucleotide sequence: TGTGCCAGCAGCCGAAGTACAGGGTTTAACTACGAGCAGTACGTC. Its protein product is CASSRSTGFNYEQYV.

The rearrangement joins TRBV5-8 to TRBJ2-4; no clear D gene. V lost 5 bases and J lost 1, with 7 bases in between. CDR1 is SGHTS and CDR2 is YDEGEE in the germline V gene. The CDR3 has 13 amino acids. This CDR3 reads CASRPRAKNIQYF. The CDR3 bases are TGTGCCAGCAGGCCGAGGGCCAAAAACATTCAGTACTTC.

The chain carries TRBV5-4 and TRBJ1-1, with unresolved D. There are 12 residues in the CDR3. From germline, CDR1 is SGHNT and CDR2 YYREEE (reference sequence). Deletions cut 1 base from V and 1 base from J, with 2 bases between. The CDR3: CASSLQNTEAFF. As DNA, the CDR3 is TGTGCCAGCAGCTTGCAGAACACTGAAGCTTTCTTT. The entire variable domain, with the rest obtained from reference TRBV5-4 and TRBJ1-1, is as follows: ETGVTQSPTHLIKTRGQQVTLRCSSQSGHNTVSWYQQALGQGPQFIFQYYREEENGRGNFPPRFSGLQFPNYSSELNVNALELDDSALYLCASSLQNTEAFFGQGTRLTVV.

The CDR3 is CASSLTPLVAGKVPQETQYF. CDR3 DNA sequence: TGTGCCAGCAGCTTAACGCCGTTGGTAGCGGGGAAGGTTCCCCAAGAGACCCAGTACTTC. This sequence joins TRBV11-3 and TRBJ2-5; TRBD2 matches 8 bases. This CDR3 has 20 amino acids. The V gene's germline CDR1 is SGHNT and CDR2 YENEEA. J lost 1 base, V lost 2 bases, and 18 bases had no gene match.

In its sample, this clone was seen a few times. The chain uses TRBV5-1 and TRBJ1-6; 9 positions agree with TRBD1. Germline V gives CDR1 SGHRS, CDR2 YFSETQ. This CDR3 is 17 amino acids long. V dropped 0 bases and J dropped 9; count of bases not matched to a gene: 10. Written as DNA, the CDR3 is TGCGCCAGCAGCTTGGCCCGTAGGGACAGGGTAAGTTCACCCCTCCACTTT. Translating gives CASSLARRDRVSSPLHF. The full variable domain, its missing parts supplied by reference TRBV5-1 and TRBJ1-6, is KAGVTQTPRYLIKTRGQQVTLSCSPISGHRSVSWYQQTPGQGLQFLFEYFSETQRNKGNFPGRFSGRQFSNSRSEMNVSTLELGDSALYLCASSLARRDRVSSPLHFGNGTRLTVT.

The chain combines TRBV6-2 or TRBV6-3 with TRBJ2-1, with 9 bases that match TRBD2. After removal of 5 bases from V and 6 bases from J, the junction contained 5 bases not matched to a gene. Germline CDR1 is MNHEY and CDR2 is SVGEGT. This CDR3 is built from 14 residues. CDR3 region: CASSLAGGTNEQFF. The CDR3 DNA is TGTGCCAGCAGTCTCGCGGGGGGGACCAATGAGCAGTTCTTC.

CDR3 DNA: TGTGCCAGCAGCCCGGACAGGGAGAACACTGAAGCTTTCTTT. It codes for CASSPDRENTEAFF. The gene calls are TRBV11-3 and TRBJ1-1, with 8 positions matching TRBD1. Germline trimming cut 5 bases from V and 1 base from J; bases unmatched to any gene: 3. The CDR3 is 14 amino acids. The V gene's germline CDR1 is SGHNT and CDR2 YENEEA.

The V call is TRBV11-2, the J call TRBJ1-1, with no clear D. The CDR3 extends over 14 amino acids. Trimming took off 4 bases at V and 4 bases at J, with 13 bases between the two ends. Germline V gene lookup returns CDR1 SGHAT and CDR2 FQNNGV. In DNA, the CDR3 is TGTGCCAGCAGCTCGCAGCCGGGGAGCACTGAAGCTTTCTTT. It codes for CASSSQPGSTEAFF.

The chain joins TRBV7-2 to TRBJ1-4, with unresolved D. The CDR3 runs 15 residues. The germline V gene has CDR1 SGHTA and CDR2 FQGNSA. V was clipped by 1 base and J by 7 bases, with 13 bases between them. The chain's CDR3 is CASSLGRFSSEKLFF. As DNA, the CDR3 is TGTGCCAGCAGCTTAGGGCGTTTTAGCAGTGAAAAACTGTTTTTT.

This clone is a singleton in its sample. The rearrangement links TRBV18 to TRBJ1-6, with no clear D. The CDR3 runs 16 residues. Trimming left V 3 bases short and J 5 bases short, with 14 bases between. Germline values: CDR1 KGHSH, CDR2 LQKENI. The CDR3 region is CASSPREAADNSPLHF. The CDR3 region has the DNA TGTGCCAGCTCACCGAGGGAGGCTGCGGATAATTCACCCCTCCACTTT.

This chain joins TRBV21-1 and TRBJ2-7; the table's D call, TRBD2, has no DNA check behind it. TRBV21-1 is a documented pseudogene. The CDR3 contains 13 residues. CDR3 DNA: TGTGCCAGCAGCACCTCTGGCCTAGCGGGATGTTGGGTC. Translating gives CASSTSGLAGCWV.

The table lists this clone with a few counts. This chain links TRBV7-2 with TRBJ1-2, with D possibly TRBD1 on 6 matching bases. The CDR3 runs to 14 residues. V was pared by 5 bases and J by 10 bases, with 20 bases between. Germline lookup yields CDR1 SGHTA and CDR2 FQGNSA. CDR3 amino acids: CASSLDSGGTSYTF. The CDR3 bases are TGTGCCAGCAGCCTGGACAGCGGGGGAACCTCCTACACCTTC.